This TCR beta chain was found in a study of blood T cell repertoires in COVID-19 (TCRdb year 2020). Study-level background: The collaborator samples originated in the United States, Italy and Spain and spanned the acute and convalescent phases of COVID-19. The samples were drawn from two sources: the first 160 participants of the ongoing ImmuneRACE study, and 1,000 to 1,500 subjects contributed by 6 global collaborators. Nearly every sample came with metadata listing a de-identified subject ID, COVID-19 status, age in years and sex. The prospective study material was composed of cDNA or gDNA derived from T cells, B-cell-depleted T cells, or PBMCs. Where available, HLA class I and class II types were obtained from metadata supplied by the sample provider rather than from assay-based typing. The repertoires were released in a freely available public database intended as a resource for research on the immune response to SARS-CoV-2. Subjects who had been exposed to COVID-19, were actively infected with it, or had recovered from it provided the deeply sampled blood TCRbeta repertoires that made up the dataset. What the research found in general, with its limitations: The amount of clinical and demographic metadata varied by source and participant and was provided uncurated.

As concerns this clone: Which antigen it targets is not known. The sample holds no much larger clone one base away, and base qualities are not on file.

TCRbeta CDR3 regions were amplified from genomic DNA by means of the immunoSEQ Assay, a bias-controlled multiplex PCR. The published analysis was carried out like this. The number of nucleated cells in each sample was estimated from the amplification of reference gene primers within the assay. Sequence reads were collapsed and filtered to measure the absolute abundance of every unique TCRbeta CDR3 rearrangement. For each sample, productive Simpson clonality was calculated as the square root of Simpson's diversity index over productive rearrangements. As stored in TCRdb, this immuneACCESS dataset retains in-frame rearrangements with V and J assigned. A fraction of the clones does not appear; measured against another copy, unresolved V genes explain less than half of the discrepancy, and the remainder lacks a known reason. D and trimming were read from the DNA, whereas the V and J calls and clone size are those reported in that table. For this sample there are fewer than 250,000 clones; about 85% appear just once. Of the sample, 11% falls within the top ten clones.

Participants in the prospective study were aged roughly 18 to 89 years, lived in 20 to 30 United States geographic areas, and enrolled through a virtual design. In the prospective study, participants were assigned to cohorts based on the clinical history participants reported in a screening survey and a study questionnaire. Recovered participants in ImmuneRACE Cohort 3 were defined by two consecutive negative NP/OP PCR tests, clearance by a healthcare professional, or resolution of symptoms. In the prospective study, whole blood, serum and a nasopharyngeal or oropharyngeal swab were collected from each participant by mobile phlebotomists. Participants in the prospective study had the option to provide additional blood draws and questionnaires over a 2-month period. Before DNA extraction, prospective study blood samples were shipped either frozen or at room temperature. This clonotype originated in a man between 25 and 39 years old who had recovered from COVID-19. The sample comprised PBMCs or T cells enriched from blood (not recorded which).

CDR3 protein: CASSLGPPLAGDFYNEQFF. DNA sequence: TGTGCCAGCAGCTTAGGACCCCCGCTAGCGGGAGACTTCTACAATGAGCAGTTCTTC. The chain is assembled from TRBV7-6 and TRBJ2-1, with 10 junctional bases fitting TRBD2. V is pruned by 1 base and J by 3 bases, leaving 12 bases of the junction without a gene match. From the germline V gene, CDR1 is SGHVS and CDR2 is FNYEAQ. From cysteine to phenylalanine, the CDR3 is 19 amino acids long. CDR3 DNA only is kept here, 57 bases in frame from base 1.